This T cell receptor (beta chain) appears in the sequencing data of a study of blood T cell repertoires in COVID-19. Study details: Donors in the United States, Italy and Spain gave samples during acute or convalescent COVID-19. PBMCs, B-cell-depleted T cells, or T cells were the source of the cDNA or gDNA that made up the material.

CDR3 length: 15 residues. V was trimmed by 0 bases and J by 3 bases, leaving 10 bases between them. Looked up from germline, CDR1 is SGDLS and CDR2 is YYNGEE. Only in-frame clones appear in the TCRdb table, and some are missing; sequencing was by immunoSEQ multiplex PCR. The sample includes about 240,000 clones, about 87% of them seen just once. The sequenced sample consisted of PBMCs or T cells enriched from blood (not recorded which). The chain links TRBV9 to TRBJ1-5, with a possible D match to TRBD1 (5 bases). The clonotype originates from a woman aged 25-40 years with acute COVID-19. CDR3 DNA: TGTGCCAGCAGCGTAGCGGGGGGGAACAATCAGCCCCAGCATTTT. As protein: CASSVAGGNNQPQHF.